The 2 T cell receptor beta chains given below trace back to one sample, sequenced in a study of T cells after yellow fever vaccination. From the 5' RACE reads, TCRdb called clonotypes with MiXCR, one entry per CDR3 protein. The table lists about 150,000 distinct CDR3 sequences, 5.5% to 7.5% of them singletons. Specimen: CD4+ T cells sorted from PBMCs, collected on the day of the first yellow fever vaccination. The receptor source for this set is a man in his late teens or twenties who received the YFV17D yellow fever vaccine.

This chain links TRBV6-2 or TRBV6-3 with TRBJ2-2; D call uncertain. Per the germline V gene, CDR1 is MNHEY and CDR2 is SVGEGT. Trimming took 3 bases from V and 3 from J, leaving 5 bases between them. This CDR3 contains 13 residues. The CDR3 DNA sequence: TGTGCCAGCAGTTATCTGTACACCGGGGAGCTGTTTTTT. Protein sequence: CASSYLYTGELFF.

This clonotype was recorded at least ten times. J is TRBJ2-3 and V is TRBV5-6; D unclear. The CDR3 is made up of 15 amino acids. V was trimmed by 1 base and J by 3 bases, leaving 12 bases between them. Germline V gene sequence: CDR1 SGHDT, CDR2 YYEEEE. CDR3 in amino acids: CASSLFQMGTDTQYF. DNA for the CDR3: TGTGCCAGCAGCTTGTTCCAGATGGGGACAGATACGCAGTATTTT. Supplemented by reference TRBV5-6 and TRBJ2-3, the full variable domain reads DAGVTQSPTHLIKTRGQQVTLRCSPKSGHDTVSWYQQALGQGPQFIFQYYEEEERQRGNFPDRFSGHQFPNYSSELNVNALLLGDSALYLCASSLFQMGTDTQYFGPGTRLTVL.